Presented here are 27 T cell receptor beta chains from one specimen sequenced in a study of radiotherapy plus CTLA-4 blockade in lung cancer. Assay used: immunoSEQ multiplex PCR; TCRdb lists only in-frame clones, some missing. This sample carries over 60,000 clones, around nine tenths of them seen once, and the ten largest clones take just over 0.85%. The sequencing here drew on peripheral blood, taken from a patient treated with radiotherapy plus ipilimumab. These receptors were collected from a human donor with non-small cell lung cancer who had stable disease on radiotherapy plus ipilimumab.

This chain uses TRBV5-1 with TRBJ1-4; 7 nucleotides agree with TRBD1. This CDR3 is built from 14 residues. CDR1 and CDR2 (germline): SGHRS, YFSETQ. Trimming cost V 3 bases and J 4 bases; bases outside gene matches: 3. CDR3 in amino acids: CASSYAGGNEKLFF. The CDR3 DNA reads as TGCGCCAGCAGCTATGCAGGGGGTAATGAAAAACTGTTTTTT.

Details on this clone: Without the conserved terminal phenylalanine or tryptophan, this CDR3 likely stems from a read error. The chain joins TRBV18 to TRBJ1-3, with D perhaps TRBD1 (6 bases). This CDR3 is built from 16 residues. Germline-derived CDR1 and CDR2 are KGHSH and LQKENI. Deletions cut 6 bases from V and 0 bases from J, with 15 bases between. The chain's CDR3 is CASSPGQSASGNTIYL. CDR3 nucleotide sequence: TGTGCCAGCTCCCCAGGACAGTCCGCCTCTGGAAACACCATATATCTT.

The chain joins TRBV6-1 to TRBJ2-7; a weak D match, TRBD1 (5 bases). V shed 1 base and J shed 3 bases, with 10 bases lying between them. Germline V CDR1 and CDR2: MNHNS, SASEGT. This CDR3 comprises 14 residues. CDR3 residues: CASSEGWGGYEQYF. CDR3 nucleotides: TGTGCCAGCAGTGAAGGTTGGGGCGGCTACGAGCAGTACTTC.

The chain couples TRBV28 to TRBJ2-2, with 9 bases matching TRBD1. V was clipped by 10 bases and J by 5 bases; unmatched bases: 5. CDR1 is MDHEN and CDR2 is SYDVKM in the germline V gene. CDR3 size: 13 residues. The CDR3 DNA is TGTGCCACGAAGACAGGGGGGACCGGGGAGCTGTTTTTT. The encoded protein is CATKTGGTGELFF.

This clone showed up just a few times. V gene TRBV18 combines with J gene TRBJ2-7; TRBD1 might be the D (6 bases). CDR3 size: 14 residues. V gave up 3 bases and J gave up 4 bases, with 13 bases separating them. CDR1 KGHSH and CDR2 LQKENI come from the germline V gene. The CDR3 sequence is CASSPSDRLYEQYF. The CDR3 coding sequence is TGTGCCAGCTCACCCTCGGACAGACTTTACGAGCAGTACTTC.

This clone has more than one count but fewer than ten. V gene TRBV7-9 combines with J gene TRBJ1-2; D is ambiguous. This CDR3 region has 15 residues. Germline CDR1 SEHNR, CDR2 FQNEAQ (reference sequence). Deletions cut 5 bases from V and 2 bases from J, with 15 bases between. CDR3 bases: TGTGCCAGCAGCCCTGACACCTTGCCCAACTATGGCTACACCTTC. The encoded protein is CASSPDTLPNYGYTF.

The table lists this clone with a count of one. The chain couples TRBV7-7 to TRBJ2-1; D might be TRBD1 (6 bases). Germline V CDR1 and CDR2: SSHAT, FNYEAQ (reference sequence). Trimming took off 5 bases at V and 5 bases at J, with 10 bases between the two ends. The CDR3 is made up of 13 amino acids. This CDR3 is CASSRDTHNEQFF. Here the CDR3 DNA reads TGTGCCAGCAGCCGGGACACCCACAATGAGCAGTTCTTC.

The chain recombines TRBV6-5 with TRBJ1-1; D uncertain. The CDR3 extends over 13 amino acids. V dropped 5 bases and J dropped 8 bases, with 15 bases sitting between them. Germline V gene data show CDR1 as MNHEY and CDR2 as SVGAGI. This chain's CDR3 is CASSDLRLREAFF. CDR3 nucleotides: TGTGCCAGCAGTGACCTCCGCCTGCGAGAAGCTTTCTTT.

J is TRBJ2-7 and V is TRBV18, with D possibly TRBD2 on 6 matching bases. The CDR3 loop spans 13 amino acids. Trimming stripped 6 bases from V and 3 bases from J, with 12 bases between. The germline V gene has CDR1 KGHSH and CDR2 LQKENI. The CDR3 region is CASSSGLFYEQYF. DNA of the CDR3: TGTGCCAGCTCGTCGGGACTGTTCTACGAGCAGTACTTC.

The chain links TRBV5-1 to TRBJ1-1, with a tentative D call TRBD1 (5 bases). Germline lookup yields CDR1 SGHRS and CDR2 YFSETQ. The CDR3 contains 15 residues. Trimming shortened V by 0 bases and J by 6 bases, and 15 bases separated the two germline ends. The CDR3 spells CASSLAAGRGAEAFF. The CDR3 DNA follows: TGCGCCAGCAGCTTGGCCGCGGGTAGGGGAGCTGAAGCTTTCTTT.

The table lists this clone with a count of one. V and J are TRBV18 and TRBJ1-3; no reliable D call. This CDR3 has 14 residues. Deletions cut 2 bases from V and 3 bases from J, with 8 bases between. Germline CDR1 KGHSH, CDR2 LQKENI. The CDR3 nucleotides are TGTGCCAGCTCACCAATAGATAGTGGAAACACCATATATTTT. Residues: CASSPIDSGNTIYF.

The rearrangement joins TRBV10-3 to TRBJ2-7, with 10 nucleotides matching TRBD2. Germline values: CDR1 ENHRY, CDR2 SYGVKD. CDR3 length: 13 residues. With V trimmed by 5 bases and J by 3 bases, 1 base remained unmatched. In DNA, the CDR3 is TGTGCCATCAGTCGGACTAGCGGCTACGAGCAGTACTTC. Residues: CAISRTSGYEQYF.

The chain links TRBV27 to TRBJ1-5, with D perhaps TRBD1 (6 bases). Germline loops: CDR1 MNHEY, CDR2 SMNVEV (reference sequence). Deletions cut 7 bases from V and 4 bases from J, with 14 bases between. CDR3 size: 14 residues. Here the CDR3 DNA reads TGTGCCAGCAACCGGGGGGGGCGGAATCAGCCCCAGCATTTT. Protein: CASNRGGRNQPQHF.

This chain joins TRBV28 and TRBJ1-5; 9 bases agree with TRBD1. The germline V gene encodes CDR1 MDHEN and CDR2 SYDVKM. After removal of 5 bases from V and 7 bases from J, the junction contained 9 bases not matched to a gene. The CDR3 consists of 15 residues. CDR3 amino acids: CASSPSTGGRQPQHF. As DNA, the CDR3 is TGTGCCAGCAGTCCGAGTACAGGGGGCAGGCAGCCCCAGCATTTT.

The V gene is TRBV6-1, the J gene TRBJ1-2, with 7 bases that match TRBD1. This CDR3 is built from 12 residues. V lost 6 bases and J lost 13; bases outside the gene matches: 11. Germline V gene lookup returns CDR1 MNHNS and CDR2 SASEGT. CDR3 DNA sequence: TGTGCCAGCAGGGGGGACAGCCTATTTATCACCTTC. It is translated as CASRGDSLFITF.

The V gene is TRBV28, the J gene TRBJ2-1, with D unclear. V lost 2 bases, J lost 10 bases, and 12 bases lay in between. The CDR3 loop spans 13 amino acids. Germline V CDR1 and CDR2: MDHEN, SYDVKM. As DNA, the CDR3 is TGTGCCAGCAGTTTAAGGGCGCCCGGAGAGCAGTTCTTC. It specifies CASSLRAPGEQFF. Looking up the rest from reference TRBV28 and TRBJ2-1 gives the full variable domain: DVKVTQSSRYLVKRTGEKVFLECVQDMDHENMFWYRQDPGLGLRLIYFSYDVKMKEKGDIPEGYSVSREKKERFSLILESASTNQTSMYLCASSLRAPGEQFFGPGTRLTVL.

V usage is TRBV7-8 and J usage is TRBJ2-7; 7 nucleotides line up with TRBD1. Germline CDR1 SGHVS, CDR2 FQNEAQ. The CDR3 runs to 18 residues. The V segment lost 5 bases and the J segment 3 bases; nucleotides outside the gene matches: 19. CDR3 in DNA: TGTGCCAGCAGCCCTCAACCGGAAGGGGGCGCGAATTACTACGAGCAGTACTTC. This translates into CASSPQPEGGANYYEQYF.

The rearrangement joins TRBV5-1 to TRBJ1-5; a weak D match, TRBD1 (5 bases). The CDR3 loop spans 15 amino acids. Germline V gives CDR1 SGHRS, CDR2 YFSETQ. With 0 bases removed from V and 1 base from J, the gap between germline ends came to 8 bases. CDR3: CASSLAGISNQPQHF. For the CDR3, the DNA is TGCGCCAGCAGCTTGGCAGGGATCAGCAATCAGCCCCAGCATTTT. Full variable domain (remainder filled in from reference TRBV5-1 and TRBJ1-5): KAGVTQTPRYLIKTRGQQVTLSCSPISGHRSVSWYQQTPGQGLQFLFEYFSETQRNKGNFPGRFSGRQFSNSRSEMNVSTLELGDSALYLCASSLAGISNQPQHFGDGTRLSIL.

The chain has TRBV7-9 and TRBJ1-6; D is unresolved. Germline V lookup: CDR1 SEHNR, CDR2 FQNEAQ (reference sequence). The ends were cut back, 1 base at V and 5 bases at J, with 6 bases in the middle. The length of the CDR3 is 14 residues. The CDR3 bases are TGTGCCAGCAGCTTAGGCGGGGATAATTCACCCCTCCACTTT. Its translation is CASSLGGDNSPLHF. Together with reference TRBV7-9 and TRBJ1-6, the CDR3 gives the full variable domain: DTGVSQNPRHKITKRGQNVTFRCDPISEHNRLYWYRQTLGQGPEFLTYFQNEAQLEKSRLLSDRFSAERPKGSFSTLEIQRTEQGDSAMYLCASSLGGDNSPLHFGNGTRLTVT.

This clone has just one count. The V and J genes are TRBV2 and TRBJ1-5; 11 bases are shared with TRBD1. CDR3 size: 14 residues. Trimming removed 8 bases from V and 4 bases from J; junction bases left unmatched: 4. Germline loops: CDR1 SNHLY, CDR2 FYNNEI. The CDR3 protein is CASRDRGLNQPQHF. As DNA, the CDR3 is TGTGCCAGCCGGGACAGGGGGTTGAATCAGCCCCAGCATTTT.

The J gene is TRBJ2-7, the V gene TRBV7-9; 7 bases are shared with TRBD1. The J segment lost 3 bases and the V segment lost 5 bases, leaving 7 bases of the junction unmatched. Germline CDR1 is SEHNR and CDR2 is FQNEAQ (reference sequence). This CDR3 is built from 14 residues. This CDR3 reads CASSPGQMNYEQYF. The CDR3 DNA follows: TGTGCCAGCAGCCCGGGACAGATGAACTACGAGCAGTACTTC.

This chain joins TRBV29-1 and TRBJ2-5; D unresolved. This CDR3 spans 13 amino acids. The ends were cut back, 4 bases at V and 5 bases at J, with 14 bases in the middle. Germline V lookup: CDR1 SQVTM, CDR2 ANQGSEA. The CDR3 loop reads CSVAPLLLETQYF. The CDR3 DNA reads TGCAGCGTTGCCCCCTTACTGTTGGAGACCCAGTACTTC.

The chain recombines TRBV11-2 with TRBJ2-5, with 11 positions matching TRBD2. The J call may be faulty, since TRBJ2-7 better matches the DNA end. Germline-derived CDR1 and CDR2 are SGHAT and FQNNGV. CDR3 length: 16 amino acids. The CDR3 DNA is TGTGCCAGCAGCTCCTCGACTAGCGGGAAATATTACGAGCAGTACTTC. This gives the protein CASSSSTSGKYYEQYF.

V and J are TRBV9 and TRBJ2-1; D possibly corresponds to TRBD2 (5 bases). Germline CDR1 and CDR2: SGDLS and YYNGEE. This CDR3 region has 13 residues. Between the trimmed V and J ends, which lost 1 base and 5 bases, there was a span of 7 bases. CDR3 protein: CASSVMRDNEQFF. The CDR3 DNA sequence: TGTGCCAGCAGCGTAATGAGGGACAATGAGCAGTTCTTC.

This chain links TRBV5-6 with TRBJ2-3, with 11 bases matching TRBD1. Trimming took 4 bases from V and 8 from J; bases not matched to a gene: 12. The CDR3 contains 16 residues. Germline CDR1 is SGHDT and CDR2 is YYEEEE. In DNA, the CDR3 is TGTGCCAGCAGCGAAGGGACAGGGGGTTGGGGACGTACGCAGTATTTT. Its protein product is CASSEGTGGWGRTQYF.

The chain is built from TRBV5-1 and TRBJ2-1; 10 bases map to TRBD2. Germline values: CDR1 SGHRS, CDR2 YFSETQ. The CDR3 covers 16 residues. The J segment lost 9 bases and the V segment lost 4 bases, leaving 13 bases of the junction unmatched. In nucleotides, the CDR3 is TGCGCCAGCAGCCGCGGGCTCGGACTAGCGGAGGCTGAGCAGTTCTTC. It codes for CASSRGLGLAEAEQFF.

V is TRBV6-6 and J is TRBJ2-1, with D unresolved. V gave up 2 bases and J gave up 5 bases, with 13 bases separating them. The germline V gene encodes CDR1 MNHNY and CDR2 SVGAGI (reference sequence). This CDR3 has 15 amino acids. CDR3 loop: CASSYPLWQDNEQFF. In DNA form, the CDR3 reads TGTGCCAGCAGTTACCCCCTCTGGCAGGACAATGAGCAGTTCTTC.